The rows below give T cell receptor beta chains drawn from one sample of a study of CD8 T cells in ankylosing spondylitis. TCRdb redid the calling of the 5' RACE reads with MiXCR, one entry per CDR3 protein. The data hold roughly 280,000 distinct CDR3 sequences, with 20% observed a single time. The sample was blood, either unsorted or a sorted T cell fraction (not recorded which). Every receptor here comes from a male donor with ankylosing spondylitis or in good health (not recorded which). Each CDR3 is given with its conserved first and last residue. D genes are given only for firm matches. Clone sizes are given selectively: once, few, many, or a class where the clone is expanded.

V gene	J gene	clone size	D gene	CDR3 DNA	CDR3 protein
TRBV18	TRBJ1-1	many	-	TGTGCCAGCTCACCACAGGAGAACACTGAAGCTTTCTTT	CASSPQENTEAFF
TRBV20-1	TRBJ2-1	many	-	TGCAGTGCTAGAGATACCGGAGTTGGGTACAATGAGCAGTTCTTC	CSARDTGVGYNEQFF
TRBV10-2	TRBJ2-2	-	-	TGCGCCAGCAGTGAGTGGGGACCAAAGAACACCGGGGAGCTGTTTTTT	CASSEWGPKNTGELFF
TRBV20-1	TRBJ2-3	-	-	TGCAGTGCTGGCCCAAAGGGGAACACAGATACGCAGTATTTT	CSAGPKGNTDTQYF
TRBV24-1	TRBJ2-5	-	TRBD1	TGTGCCACCAGTGATCCCACAGGGGGCGGGGGGACCCAGTACTTC	CATSDPTGGGGTQYF
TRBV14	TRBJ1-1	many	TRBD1	TGTGCCAGCAGCCCACGGACAGGTGGCAACACTGAAGCTTTCTTT	CASSPRTGGNTEAFF
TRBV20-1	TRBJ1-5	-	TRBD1	TGCAGTGCTAGAGAGGGGACAGGTAATCAGCCCCAGCATTTT	CSAREGTGNQPQHF
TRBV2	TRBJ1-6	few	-	TGTGCCAGCAGTGGGGACTTTAATTCACCCCTCCACTTT	CASSGDFNSPLHF
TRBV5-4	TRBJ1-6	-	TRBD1	TGTGCCAGCAGCTTGGGGACAGGCACTAATTCACCCCTCCACTTT	CASSLGTGTNSPLHF
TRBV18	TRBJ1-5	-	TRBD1	TGTGCCAGCTCACCGACAGGGGGCAGGGGTCAGCCCCAGCATTTT	CASSPTGGRGQPQHF
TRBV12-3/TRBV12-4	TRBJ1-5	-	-	TGTGCCAGCAGTTTACCGGGACAACCCAATCAGCCCCAGCATTTT	CASSLPGQPNQPQHF
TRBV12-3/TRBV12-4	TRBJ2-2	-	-	TGTGCCAGCACCTGGGTCGGGGTGAACACCGGGGAGCTGTTTTTT	CASTWVGVNTGELFF
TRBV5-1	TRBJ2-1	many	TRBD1	TGCGCCAGCAGCCTCGGACAGGAATACAATGAGCAGTTCTTC	CASSLGQEYNEQFF
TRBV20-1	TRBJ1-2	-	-	TGCAGTGCTAACCCGCACAACAGCTTCCGCTATGGCTACACCTTC	CSANPHNSFRYGYTF
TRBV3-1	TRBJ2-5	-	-	TGTGCCAGCAGCCAAGATTTTAGGGAAGAGACCCAGTACTTC	CASSQDFREETQYF
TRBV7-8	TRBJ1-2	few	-	TGTGCCAGCAGCCCGACAACAAGCTATGGCTACACCTTC	CASSPTTSYGYTF
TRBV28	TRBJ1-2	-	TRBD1	TGTGCCAGCAGCCTGACAGGGGGCCGGGTTGATGGCTACACCTTC	CASSLTGGRVDGYTF
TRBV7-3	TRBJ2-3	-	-	TGTGCCAGCAGCTCCGGACTAACGAATACGCAGTATTTT	CASSSGLTNTQYF
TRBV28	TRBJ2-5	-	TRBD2	TGTGCCAGCATCACAAGTCGACTAGCAGAAGAGACCCAGTACTTC	CASITSRLAEETQYF
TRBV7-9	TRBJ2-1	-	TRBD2	TGTGCCAGCAGCCGACTAGCGGGAGAGGGGAATGAGCAGTTCTTC	CASSRLAGEGNEQFF
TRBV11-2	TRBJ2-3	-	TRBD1	TGTGCCAGCCTCGTCGGACAGGCCTGGGAAGATACGCAGTATTTT	CASLVGQAWEDTQYF
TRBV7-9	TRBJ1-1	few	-	TGTGCCAGCAGCTTAGACAGGGTCGCTGAAGCTTTCTTT	CASSLDRVAEAFF
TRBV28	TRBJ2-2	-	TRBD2	TGTGCCAGCAGTTACTTTCACGGACTAGCGGGTATCGCCGGGGAGCTGTTTTTT	CASSYFHGLAGIAGELFF
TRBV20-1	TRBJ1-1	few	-	TGCAGTGCTAAACAGATTCGGGGGAACACTGAAGCTTTCTTT	CSAKQIRGNTEAFF
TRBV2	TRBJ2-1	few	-	TGTGCCAGCAGGGGGGGACTCTACTACAATGAGCAGTTCTTC	CASRGGLYYNEQFF
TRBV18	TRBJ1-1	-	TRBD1	TGTGCCAGCTCACCGCCCGGGACAGGGAACACTGAAGCTTTCTTT	CASSPPGTGNTEAFF
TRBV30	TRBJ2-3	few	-	TGTGCCTGGAGCCGACTGGGGATAGCGGACCTCACAGATACGCAGTATTTT	CAWSRLGIADLTDTQYF
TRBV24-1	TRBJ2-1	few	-	TGTGCCACCAGTGATTTTGGGGGTTCTAACTACAATGAGCAGTTCTTC	CATSDFGGSNYNEQFF
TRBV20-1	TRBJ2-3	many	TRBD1	TGCAGTGCCCCACAGGGGGCATCTAGCACAGATACGCAGTATTTT	CSAPQGASSTDTQYF
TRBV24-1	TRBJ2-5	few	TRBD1	TGTGCCACCAGTGAGGCGGACAGGGAGCAAGAGACCCAGTACTTC	CATSEADREQETQYF
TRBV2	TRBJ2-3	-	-	TGTGCCAGCAGTGCCCCCCGCCAAGATACGCAGTATTTT	CASSAPRQDTQYF
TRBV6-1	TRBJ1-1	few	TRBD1	TGTGCCAGCAGTGCGACAGGGAGACCTGAAGCTTTCTTT	CASSATGRPEAFF
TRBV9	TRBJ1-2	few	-	TGTGCCAGCAGCAGTCAGGGAGGGCATGGCTACACCTTC	CASSSQGGHGYTF
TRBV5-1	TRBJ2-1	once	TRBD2	TGCGCCAGCAGCTTTGAACTAGCGTCCTACAATGAGCAGTTCTTC	CASSFELASYNEQFF
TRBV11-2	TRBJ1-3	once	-	TGTGCCAGCAGCTTTTATGGTACCAACACCATATATTTT	CASSFYGTNTIYF
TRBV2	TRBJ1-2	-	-	TGTGCCAGCACCGAAACCTGGGGGAACTACTATGGCTACACCTTC	CASTETWGNYYGYTF
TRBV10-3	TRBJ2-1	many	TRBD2	TGTGCCATTAGACCGGGAAGCGGGAGGGGCAATGAGCAGTTCTTC	CAIRPGSGRGNEQFF
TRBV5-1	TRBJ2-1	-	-	TGCGCCAGCAGCTTGAGGGCTAGCAGTAACAATGAGCAGTTCTTC	CASSLRASSNNEQFF
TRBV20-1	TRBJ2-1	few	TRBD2	TGCAGTGCCCGGGGACTAGCGGCCAATGAGCAGTTCTTC	CSARGLAANEQFF
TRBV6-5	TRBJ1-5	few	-	TGTGCCAGCAGTTACGCACCCTTTCAGCCCCAGCATTTT	CASSYAPFQPQHF
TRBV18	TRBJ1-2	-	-	TGTGCCAGCTCACCACGGACAGAACCCTATGGCTACACCTTC	CASSPRTEPYGYTF
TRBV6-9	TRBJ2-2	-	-	TGTGCCGCCCCCGGGCCCCTTTGGAGCCGGGAGCTGTTTTTT	CAAPGPLWSRELFF
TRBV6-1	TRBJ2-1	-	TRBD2	TGTGCCAGCGGGACTAGCGAGTTCTACAATGAGCAGTTCTTC	CASGTSEFYNEQFF
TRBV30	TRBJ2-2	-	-	TGTGCCTGGATTGGGAACACCGGGGAGCTGTTTTTT	CAWIGNTGELFF
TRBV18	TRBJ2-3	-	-	TGTGCCAGCTCACCTGCGGCAGTCAGCACAGATACGCAGTATTTT	CASSPAAVSTDTQYF
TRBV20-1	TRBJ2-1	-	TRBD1	TGCAGTGGTGCCCGGGACAGCAACAATGAGCAGTTCTTC	CSGARDSNNEQFF
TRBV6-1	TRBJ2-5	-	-	TGTGCCAGCAGTGAACTCGCGTCTGAGACCCAGTACTTC	CASSELASETQYF
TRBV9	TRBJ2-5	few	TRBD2	TGTGCCAGCAGCGTAGCCCCTAGCGGCCAAGAGACCCAGTACTTC	CASSVAPSGQETQYF
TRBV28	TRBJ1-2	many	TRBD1	TGTGCCACCACCCCGTCGGGACAGGGAGCGTACTATGGCTACACCTTC	CATTPSGQGAYYGYTF
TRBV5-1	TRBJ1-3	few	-	TGCGCCAGCAGCGACGGGACAATTGGAAACACCATATATTTT	CASSDGTIGNTIYF
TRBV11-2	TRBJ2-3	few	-	TGTGCCAGCAGCCCACCGTGGGGGGGCACAGATACGCAGTATTTT	CASSPPWGGTDTQYF
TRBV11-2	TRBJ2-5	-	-	TGTGCCAGCAGCTTAGGGCAGCAGTTCGGGGAGACCCAGTACTTC	CASSLGQQFGETQYF
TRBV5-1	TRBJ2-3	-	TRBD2	TGCGCCAGCAGCACCGGACTAGCGGGGAGGGGTCCAGATACGCAGTATTTT	CASSTGLAGRGPDTQYF
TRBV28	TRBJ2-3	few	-	TGTGCCAGTCAAAAGCGGAGCACAGATACGCAGTATTTT	CASQKRSTDTQYF
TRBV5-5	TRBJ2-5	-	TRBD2	TGTGCCAGCAGCTTGGGGACTAGCATGGAGACCCAGTACTTC	CASSLGTSMETQYF